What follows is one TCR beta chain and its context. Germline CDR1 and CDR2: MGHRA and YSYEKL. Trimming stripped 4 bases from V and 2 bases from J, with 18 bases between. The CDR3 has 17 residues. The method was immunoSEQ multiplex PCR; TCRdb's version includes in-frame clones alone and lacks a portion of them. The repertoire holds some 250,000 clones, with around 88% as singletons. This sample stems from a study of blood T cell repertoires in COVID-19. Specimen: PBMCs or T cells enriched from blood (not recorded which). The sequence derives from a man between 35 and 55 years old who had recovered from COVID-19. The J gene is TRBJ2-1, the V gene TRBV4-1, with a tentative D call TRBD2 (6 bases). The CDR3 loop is CASSPYVDGGAYNEQFF. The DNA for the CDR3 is TGCGCCAGCAGCCCGTACGTGGACGGGGGAGCCTACAATGAGCAGTTCTTC.